These 11 T cell receptor beta chains originate from one sample sequenced in a study of control samples from healthy donors and cancer patients. Data came from immunoSEQ multiplex PCR; TCRdb stores just in-frame clones and leaves some out. The sample carries fewer than 90,000 clones, 94% recorded once. The sequencing sample was made of blood. The receptors were gathered from a woman aged 35 to 49 in good health.

The chain combines TRBV7-9 with TRBJ2-5, with D possibly called TRBD1 or TRBD2 (5 bases each). From germline, CDR1 is SEHNR and CDR2 FQNEAQ (reference sequence). V was pared by 2 bases and J by 4 bases, with 14 bases between. The CDR3 runs 15 residues. The CDR3 loop is CASSLSSGQGETQYF. In DNA, the CDR3 is TGTGCCAGCAGCTTATCATCGGGGCAAGGAGAGACCCAGTACTTC.

The chain combines TRBV3-1 (or the pseudogene TRBV3-2) with TRBJ2-1; 7 nucleotides align to TRBD2. Losses at the gene ends were 1 base for V and 10 bases for J; bases not matched to a gene: 13. The CDR3 covers 16 residues. Per the germline V gene, CDR1 is LGHDT and CDR2 is YNNKEL (reference sequence). The CDR3 DNA is TGTGCCAGCAGCCAAGCTCTTGCTAGCGGCAGATCGGAGCAGTTCTTC. Protein: CASSQALASGRSEQFF.

The J gene is TRBJ2-1, the V gene TRBV9, with TRBD2 identical over 7 bases. The CDR3 spans 14 residues. J gave up 5 bases and V 0 bases, and 2 bases lay outside the gene matches. Germline V lookup: CDR1 SGDLS, CDR2 YYNGEE. The CDR3 coding sequence is TGTGCCAGCAGCGTAGCTAGCGGCAACAATGAGCAGTTCTTC. Amino acid sequence: CASSVASGNNEQFF. The full variable domain, in which reference TRBV9 and TRBJ2-1 provide the parts outside the CDR3, is DSGVTQTPKHLITATGQRVTLRCSPRSGDLSVYWYQQSLDQGLQFLIQYYNGEERAKGNILERFSAQQFPDLHSELNLSSLELGDSALYFCASSVASGNNEQFFGPGTRLTVL.

A few counts support this clone. This chain joins TRBV3-1 (or the pseudogene TRBV3-2) and TRBJ1-3; no clear D gene. Deletions cut 2 bases from V and 3 bases from J, with 11 bases between. CDR1 is LGHDT and CDR2 is YNNKEL in the germline V gene (reference sequence). There are 15 residues in the CDR3. Here the CDR3 reads CASSQNLVGGNTIYF. The CDR3 coding sequence is TGTGCCAGCAGCCAAAACCTGGTCGGTGGAAACACCATATATTTT.

This rearrangement joins TRBV5-4 to TRBJ1-6; 9 bases agree with TRBD1. CDR3 length: 15 amino acids. J lost 8 bases, V lost 3 bases, and 6 bases had no gene match. Germline V gene lookup returns CDR1 SGHNT and CDR2 YYREEE (reference sequence). This CDR3 reads CASSSRGQGYSPLHF. Here the CDR3 DNA reads TGTGCCAGCAGCTCCCGTGGACAGGGGTATTCACCCCTCCACTTT.

V usage is TRBV2 and J usage is TRBJ2-3; no reliable D call. Trimming removed 3 bases from V and 2 bases from J, with 12 bases in between. The length of the CDR3 is 15 residues. CDR1 is SNHLY and CDR2 is FYNNEI in the germline V gene. DNA for the CDR3: TGTGCCAGCAGTGAGGAACTACTTTTCACAGATACGCAGTATTTT. Translated, it gives CASSEELLFTDTQYF.

The rearrangement joins TRBV30 to TRBJ2-7; 11 nucleotides align to TRBD1. Germline CDR1 is GTSNPN and CDR2 is SVGIG (reference sequence). The CDR3 sequence is 14 residues long. Trimming cost V 4 bases and J 7 bases; bases outside gene matches: 9. The CDR3 DNA sequence: TGTGCCTGGAACGGGGGACAGGGGGATTGGGAGCAGTACTTC. Encoded protein: CAWNGGQGDWEQYF.

The V call is TRBV5-1, the J call TRBJ1-2; 9 bases match TRBD1. Trimming took 3 bases from V and 5 from J; bases not matched to a gene: 8. Germline CDR1 reads SGHRS; CDR2 reads YFSETQ. The CDR3 loop spans 15 amino acids. The CDR3 DNA follows: TGCGCCAGCAGCTGGACAGGGGACCAGAGATATGGCTACACCTTC. This translates into CASSWTGDQRYGYTF. Using reference TRBV5-1 and TRBJ1-2 for the parts outside the CDR3, the full variable domain is KAGVTQTPRYLIKTRGQQVTLSCSPISGHRSVSWYQQTPGQGLQFLFEYFSETQRNKGNFPGRFSGRQFSNSRSEMNVSTLELGDSALYLCASSWTGDQRYGYTFGSGTRLTVV.

Only one count was recorded for this clone. V usage is TRBV18 and J usage is TRBJ1-4; D remains ambiguous. V was clipped by 0 bases and J by 7 bases, with 12 bases between them. CDR3 length: 15 residues. Germline V gene data show CDR1 as KGHSH and CDR2 as LQKENI. The CDR3 nucleotides are TGTGCCAGCTCACCACCCGGGTCCGTCGGTGAAAAACTGTTTTTT. Encoded protein: CASSPPGSVGEKLFF.

The V and J genes are TRBV9 and TRBJ1-1; D is unresolved. The germline V and J ends were trimmed by 0 bases and 0 bases, with 9 bases remaining between them. The CDR3 runs 15 residues. The V gene's germline CDR1 is SGDLS and CDR2 YYNGEE. The CDR3 region is CASSVDRLMNTEAFF. CDR3 coding DNA: TGTGCCAGCAGCGTAGACCGACTCATGAACACTGAAGCTTTCTTT. The full variable domain, completed using reference TRBV9 and TRBJ1-1, is DSGVTQTPKHLITATGQRVTLRCSPRSGDLSVYWYQQSLDQGLQFLIQYYNGEERAKGNILERFSAQQFPDLHSELNLSSLELGDSALYFCASSVDRLMNTEAFFGQGTRLTVV.

There are a few counts of this clone. V is TRBV6-4 and J is TRBJ1-6; 7 positions agree with TRBD1. Germline CDR1 reads MRHNA; CDR2 reads SNTAGT. V was clipped by 6 bases and J by 6 bases; unmatched bases: 5. The CDR3 consists of 14 residues. This chain's CDR3 is CASRTGIGNSPLHF. In DNA, the CDR3 is TGTGCCAGCAGGACAGGGATCGGTAATTCACCCCTCCACTTT.